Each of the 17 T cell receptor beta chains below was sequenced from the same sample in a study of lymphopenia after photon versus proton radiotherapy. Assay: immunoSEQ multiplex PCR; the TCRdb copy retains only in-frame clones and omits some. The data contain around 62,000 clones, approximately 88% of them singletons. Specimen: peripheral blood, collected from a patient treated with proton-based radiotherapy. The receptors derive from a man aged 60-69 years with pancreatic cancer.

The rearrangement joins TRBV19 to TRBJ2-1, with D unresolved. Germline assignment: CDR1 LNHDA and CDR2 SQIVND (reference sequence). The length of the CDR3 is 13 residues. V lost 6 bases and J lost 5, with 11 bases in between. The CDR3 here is CASRFGQHNEQFF. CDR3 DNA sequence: TGTGCCAGTAGATTCGGCCAGCACAATGAGCAGTTCTTC. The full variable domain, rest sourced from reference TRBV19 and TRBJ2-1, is DGGITQSPKYLFRKEGQNVTLSCEQNLNHDAMYWYRQDPGQGLRLIYYSQIVNDFQKGDIAEGYSVSREKKESFPLTVTSAQKNPTAFYLCASRFGQHNEQFFGPGTRLTVL.

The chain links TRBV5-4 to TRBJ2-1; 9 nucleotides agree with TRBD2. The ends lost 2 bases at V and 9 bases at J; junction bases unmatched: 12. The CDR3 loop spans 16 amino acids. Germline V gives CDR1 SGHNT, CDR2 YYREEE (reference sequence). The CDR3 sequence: CASSFGGRAFFGEQFF. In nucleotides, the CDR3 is TGTGCCAGCAGCTTCGGCGGGAGGGCCTTTTTTGGTGAGCAGTTCTTC.

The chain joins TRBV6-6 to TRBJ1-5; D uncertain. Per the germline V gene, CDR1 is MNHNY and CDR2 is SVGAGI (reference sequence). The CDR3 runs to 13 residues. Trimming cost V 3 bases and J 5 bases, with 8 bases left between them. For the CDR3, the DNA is TGTGCCAGCAGTTATGAGAGGGATCAGCCCCAGCATTTT. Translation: CASSYERDQPQHF.

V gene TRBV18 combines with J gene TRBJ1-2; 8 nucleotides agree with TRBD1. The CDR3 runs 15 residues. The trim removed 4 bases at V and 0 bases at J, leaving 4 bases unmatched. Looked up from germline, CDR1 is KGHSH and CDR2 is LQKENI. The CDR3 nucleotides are TGTGCCAGCTCACTGAACAGGGGGTCTAACTATGGCTACACCTTC. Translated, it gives CASSLNRGSNYGYTF. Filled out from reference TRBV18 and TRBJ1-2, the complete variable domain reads NAGVMQNPRHLVRRRGQEARLRCSPMKGHSHVYWYRQLPEEGLKFMVYLQKENIIDESGMPKERFSAEFPKEGPSILRIQQVVRGDSAAYFCASSLNRGSNYGYTFGSGTRLTVV.

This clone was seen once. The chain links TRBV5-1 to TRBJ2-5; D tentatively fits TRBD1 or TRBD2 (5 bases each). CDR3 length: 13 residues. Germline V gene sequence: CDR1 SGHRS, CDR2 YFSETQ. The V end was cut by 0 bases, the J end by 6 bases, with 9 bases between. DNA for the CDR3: TGCGCCAGCAGCTTGGGAGGGACGAAGACCCAGTACTTC. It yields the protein CASSLGGTKTQYF.

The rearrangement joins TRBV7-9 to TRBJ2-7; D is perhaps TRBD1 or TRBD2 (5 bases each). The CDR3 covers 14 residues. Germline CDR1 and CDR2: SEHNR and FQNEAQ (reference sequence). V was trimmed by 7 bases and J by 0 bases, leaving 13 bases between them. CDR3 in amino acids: CASMRDRNSYEQYF. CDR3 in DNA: TGTGCCAGCATGAGGGACCGAAACTCCTACGAGCAGTACTTC.

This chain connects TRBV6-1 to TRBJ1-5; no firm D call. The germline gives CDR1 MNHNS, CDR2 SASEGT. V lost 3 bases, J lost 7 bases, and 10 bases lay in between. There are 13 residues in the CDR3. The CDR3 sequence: CASSDNRRQPQHF. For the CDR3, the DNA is TGTGCCAGCAGTGACAACCGGAGGCAGCCCCAGCATTTT.

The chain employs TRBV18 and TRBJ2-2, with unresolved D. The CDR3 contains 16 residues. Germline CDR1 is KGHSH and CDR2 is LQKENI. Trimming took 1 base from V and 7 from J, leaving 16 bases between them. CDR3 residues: CASSPRPVAPHGELFF. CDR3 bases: TGTGCCAGCTCACCACGTCCGGTGGCACCCCACGGGGAGCTGTTTTTT.

CDR3 nucleotide sequence: TGTGCCAGCAGCACCAGATGGACTAGCGGGACCCCATACAATGAGCAGTTCTTC. It yields the protein CASSTRWTSGTPYNEQFF. V and J are TRBV7-9 and TRBJ2-1; 12 nucleotides line up with TRBD2. After removal of 5 bases from V and 4 bases from J, the junction contained 12 bases not matched to a gene. The germline V gene encodes CDR1 SEHNR and CDR2 FQNEAQ (reference sequence). This CDR3 comprises 18 residues.

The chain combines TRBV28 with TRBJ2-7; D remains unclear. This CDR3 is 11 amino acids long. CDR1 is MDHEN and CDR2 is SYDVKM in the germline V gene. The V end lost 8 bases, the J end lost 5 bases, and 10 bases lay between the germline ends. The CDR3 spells CASSSTHEQYF. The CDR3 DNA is TGTGCCAGCTCCTCGACCCACGAGCAGTACTTC.

CDR3 sequence (DNA): TGTGCCAGCAGTTCCCCCTCTAGTCGAAAGCAGTTCTTC. Translating it yields CASSSPSSRKQFF. The chain recombines TRBV28 with TRBJ2-1; D is unclear. V was cut by 4 bases and J by 11 bases, with 15 bases left in between. CDR1 MDHEN and CDR2 SYDVKM come from the germline V gene. The length of the CDR3 is 13 residues.

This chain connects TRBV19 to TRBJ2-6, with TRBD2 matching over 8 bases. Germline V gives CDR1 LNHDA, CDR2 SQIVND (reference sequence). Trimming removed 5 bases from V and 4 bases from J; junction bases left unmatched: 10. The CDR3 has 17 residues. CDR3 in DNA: TGTGCCAGTAGTGACCCTCGGGAGGGCACAGGGGCCAACGTCCTGACTTTC. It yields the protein CASSDPREGTGANVLTF.

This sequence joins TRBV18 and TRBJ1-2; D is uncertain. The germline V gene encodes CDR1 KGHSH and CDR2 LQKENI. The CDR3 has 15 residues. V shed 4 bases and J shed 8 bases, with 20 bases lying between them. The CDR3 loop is CASSHSERFNTGYTF. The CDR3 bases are TGTGCCAGCTCACACTCAGAGAGATTCAATACGGGCTACACCTTC.

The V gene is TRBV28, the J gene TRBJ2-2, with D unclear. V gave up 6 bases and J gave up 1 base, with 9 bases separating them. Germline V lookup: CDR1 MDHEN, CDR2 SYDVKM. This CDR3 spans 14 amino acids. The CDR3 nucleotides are TGTGCCAGCAGACTAAGGAGGAACACCGGGGAGCTGTTTTTT. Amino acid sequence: CASRLRRNTGELFF.

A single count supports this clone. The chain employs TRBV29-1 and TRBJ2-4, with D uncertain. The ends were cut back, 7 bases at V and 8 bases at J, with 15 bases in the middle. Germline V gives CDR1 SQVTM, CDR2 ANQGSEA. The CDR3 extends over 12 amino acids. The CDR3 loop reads CSAETPPDIQYF. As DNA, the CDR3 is TGCAGCGCCGAGACTCCCCCCGACATTCAGTACTTC.

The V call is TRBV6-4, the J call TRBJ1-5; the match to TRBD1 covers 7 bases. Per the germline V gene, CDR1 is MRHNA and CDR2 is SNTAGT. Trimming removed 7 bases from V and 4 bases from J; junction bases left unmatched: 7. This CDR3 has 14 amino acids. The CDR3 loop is CASTYRGCNQPQHF. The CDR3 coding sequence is TGTGCCAGCACTTACAGGGGATGTAATCAGCCCCAGCATTTT.

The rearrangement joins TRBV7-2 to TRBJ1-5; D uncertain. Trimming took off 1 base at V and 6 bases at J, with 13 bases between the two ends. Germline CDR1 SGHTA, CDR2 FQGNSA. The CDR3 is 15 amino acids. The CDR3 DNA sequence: TGTGCCAGCAGCTTAGAATTGGGTGGTTTTCAGCCCCAGCATTTT. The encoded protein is CASSLELGGFQPQHF.